The 28 T cell receptor beta chains reported below all come from one sample, sequenced in a study of human T cells and chemical hapten exposure. MiXCR was run by TCRdb on the RACE reads, yielding one entry per CDR3 protein. The sample yields 28,000 or so distinct CDR3 sequences, 7% to 8.5% seen once. The time point here: healthy volunteer bleed at 2 weeks. Unfractionated whole blood was the source from which total RNA was extracted. The sample comprised whole blood. These receptors all come from a human donor in good health. Some clones in this sample may be carry-over from other donors' samples.

The sample holds a few counts of this clonotype. This chain uses TRBV12-3 or TRBV12-4 with TRBJ1-5, with D uncertain. V was clipped by 3 bases and J by 0 bases, with 6 bases between them. This CDR3 is 14 amino acids long. The CDR3 DNA reads as TGTGCCAGCAGTTTGGGAAGTAGCAATCAGCCCCAGCATTTT. As protein: CASSLGSSNQPQHF.

The V gene is TRBV2, the J gene TRBJ1-5, with D possibly TRBD1 on 6 matching bases. The CDR3 runs to 15 residues. Trimming removed 7 bases at V and 2 bases at J, with 15 bases between. The V gene's germline CDR1 is SNHLY and CDR2 FYNNEI. The CDR3 loop reads CASTFGQSRNQPQHF. In nucleotides, the CDR3 is TGTGCCAGCACCTTCGGACAGAGCCGCAATCAGCCCCAGCATTTT. Full variable domain (outside the CDR3, taken from reference TRBV2 and TRBJ1-5): EPEVTQTPSHQVTQMGQEVILRCVPISNHLYFYWYRQILGQKVEFLVSFYNNEISEKSEIFDDQFSVERPDGSNFTLKIRSTKLEDSAMYFCASTFGQSRNQPQHFGDGTRLSIL.

The chain uses TRBV9 and TRBJ2-4; perhaps TRBD2 as D (5 bases). This CDR3 spans 14 amino acids. V lost 3 bases and J 9 bases, leaving 16 bases between the germline ends. Germline loops: CDR1 SGDLS, CDR2 YYNGEE. The DNA of the CDR3 is TGTGCCAGCAGCGCCGGACTCCAGTACGGCATTCAGTACTTC. Protein: CASSAGLQYGIQYF.

This clonotype was observed many times. J is TRBJ2-6 and V is TRBV5-1; weak D call: TRBD1 (5 bases). Trimming shortened V by 0 bases and J by 2 bases, and 6 bases separated the two germline ends. Germline assignment: CDR1 SGHRS and CDR2 YFSETQ. This CDR3 spans 15 amino acids. The CDR3 region is CASSLEGPGANVLTF. The DNA of the CDR3 is TGCGCCAGCAGCTTGGAGGGGCCTGGGGCCAACGTCCTGACTTTC.

V is TRBV18 and J is TRBJ1-1, with D perhaps TRBD1 (5 bases). The CDR3 contains 15 residues. The germline gives CDR1 KGHSH, CDR2 LQKENI. The V end lost 3 bases, the J end lost 7 bases, and 18 bases lay between the germline ends. CDR3 region: CASSPSGQGRNEAFF. DNA of the CDR3: TGTGCCAGCTCACCCTCCGGGCAGGGTCGGAATGAAGCTTTCTTT.

This clonotype was detected ten times or more. In DNA form, the CDR3 reads TGTGCCTGGAAACGCCCGGACAGGGAGAACACTGAAGCTTTCTTT. The encoded protein is CAWKRPDRENTEAFF. The gene calls are TRBV30 and TRBJ1-1; 8 positions match TRBD1. Germline lookup yields CDR1 GTSNPN and CDR2 SVGIG (reference sequence). CDR3 length equals 15 residues. Germline trimming cut 4 bases from V and 1 base from J; bases unmatched to any gene: 8.

This clonotype was seen a handful of times. The V and J genes are TRBV6-5 and TRBJ1-2, with TRBD1 matching over 7 bases. The CDR3 is made up of 13 amino acids. Trimming took 6 bases from V and 8 from J; bases not matched to a gene: 9. Germline V gives CDR1 MNHEY, CDR2 SVGAGI. In DNA, the CDR3 is TGTGCCAGCAGCAAACAGGGGTTGGGAGGCTACACCTTC. Residues: CASSKQGLGGYTF.

V gene TRBV6-5 combines with J gene TRBJ1-2; 7 bases are shared with TRBD1. Germline trimming cut 8 bases from V and 4 bases from J; bases unmatched to any gene: 4. The CDR3 runs to 12 residues. Germline CDR1 and CDR2: MNHEY and SVGAGI. The CDR3 spells CASRDSFYGYTF. The DNA of the CDR3 is TGTGCCAGCCGGGACAGCTTCTATGGCTACACCTTC.

The chain links TRBV6-5 to TRBJ2-7; TRBD1 might be the D (5 bases). The CDR3 covers 13 residues. The V end lost 6 bases, the J end lost 4 bases, and 13 bases lay between the germline ends. Germline V gives CDR1 MNHEY, CDR2 SVGAGI. The CDR3 bases are TGTGCCAGCAGGGGCGAGACAGCATACGAGCAGTACTTC. This codes for CASRGETAYEQYF.

The rearrangement joins TRBV6-6 to TRBJ1-2; D not resolved. The V end was cut by 8 bases, the J end by 8 bases, with 12 bases between. This CDR3 has 11 amino acids. Germline CDR1 reads MNHNY; CDR2 reads SVGAGI (reference sequence). CDR3 in DNA: TGTGCCAGCGGAATTGTAGAAGGCTACACCTTC. Translated, it gives CASGIVEGYTF.

In its sample, this clonotype was seen many times. The chain links TRBV29-1 to TRBJ1-2; D perhaps matches TRBD1 (6 bases). Germline values: CDR1 SQVTM, CDR2 ANQGSEA. The length of the CDR3 is 13 residues. Trimming took 3 bases from V and 7 from J, leaving 15 bases between them. The CDR3, as DNA: TGCAGCGTTGAGTCCCCTACAGGGATTGGCTACACCTTC. It encodes CSVESPTGIGYTF.

This clonotype was detected many times. This chain joins TRBV12-3 or TRBV12-4 and TRBJ1-1; D unclear. Between the trimmed V and J ends, which lost 6 bases and 1 base, there was a span of 12 bases. The CDR3 runs 14 residues. The CDR3: CASSLRHENTEAFF. The DNA for the CDR3 is TGTGCCAGCAGCCTACGACACGAGAACACTGAAGCTTTCTTT.

Only a few counts were recorded for this clonotype. This chain joins TRBV6-2 or TRBV6-3 and TRBJ2-7; 10 bases are shared with TRBD1. In germline, CDR1 is MNHEY, CDR2 SVGEGT. CDR3 size: 13 residues. CDR3 sequence: CAAKGQGNSEQYF. The DNA of the CDR3 is TGTGCAGCGAAGGGACAGGGGAACAGCGAGCAGTACTTC.

This CDR3 reads CSARDPRQGGTDTQYF. In DNA form, the CDR3 reads TGCAGTGCTAGAGATCCCCGACAGGGGGGAACAGATACGCAGTATTTT. This rearrangement joins TRBV20-1 to TRBJ2-3; 9 nucleotides line up with TRBD1. The V gene end was trimmed by 0 bases and the J gene end by 3 bases; junction bases not matched to a gene: 7. This CDR3 is built from 16 residues. The germline gives CDR1 DFQATT, CDR2 SNEGSKA (reference sequence).

V is TRBV7-8 and J is TRBJ2-3; 9 bases are shared with TRBD2. Germline V gene sequence: CDR1 SGHVS, CDR2 FQNEAQ. This CDR3 contains 15 residues. Trimming removed 4 bases from V and 4 bases from J; junction bases left unmatched: 6. Written as DNA, the CDR3 is TGTGCCAGCAGCTCCTTAGCGGGGGTCGCAGATACGCAGTATTTT. Translating it yields CASSSLAGVADTQYF.

This clonotype has at least ten counts. The chain is built from TRBV7-9 and TRBJ1-2; 10 bases map to TRBD1. Germline-derived CDR1 and CDR2 are SEHNR and FQNEAQ (reference sequence). J lost 8 bases, V lost 6 bases, and 9 bases had no gene match. This CDR3 is built from 14 residues. The CDR3 sequence is CASRTGTGVPGYTF. CDR3 bases: TGTGCCAGCAGGACGGGGACAGGGGTGCCCGGCTACACCTTC. Variable domain in full (rest from reference TRBV7-9 and TRBJ1-2): DTGVSQNPRHKITKRGQNVTFRCDPISEHNRLYWYRQTLGQGPEFLTYFQNEAQLEKSRLLSDRFSAERPKGSFSTLEIQRTEQGDSAMYLCASRTGTGVPGYTFGSGTRLTVV.

This clonotype was detected many times. V usage is TRBV7-2 and J usage is TRBJ2-7; 7 bases match TRBD1. J gave up 3 bases and V 7 bases, and 9 bases lay outside the gene matches. Per germline, CDR1 SGHTA and CDR2 FQGNSA. The CDR3 sequence is 14 residues long. The CDR3 is CASTPGTAIYEQYF. The CDR3 bases are TGTGCCAGCACTCCCGGGACAGCTATCTACGAGCAGTACTTC.

The chain joins TRBV29-1 to TRBJ2-1, with 8 bases matching TRBD2. The CDR3 length is 13 residues. J lost 10 bases, V lost 4 bases, and 9 bases had no gene match. In germline, CDR1 is SQVTM, CDR2 ANQGSEA. The CDR3 loop is CSVGTRGGGEQFF. As DNA, the CDR3 is TGCAGCGTTGGGACACGGGGGGGCGGGGAGCAGTTCTTC.

This clonotype was counted at least ten times. The chain carries TRBV12-3 or TRBV12-4 and TRBJ2-2; possible D gene TRBD1, 5 bases. CDR3 length equals 16 residues. V was pared by 5 bases and J by 6 bases, with 19 bases between. The CDR3 loop reads CASSPLQVGPAGELFF. CDR3 bases: TGTGCCAGCAGTCCGTTACAGGTGGGGCCAGCCGGGGAGCTGTTTTTT.

This clonotype was detected a few times. The rearrangement uses TRBV5-1 and TRBJ2-7; possibly TRBD1 or TRBD2 for D (5 bases each). The CDR3 loop spans 15 amino acids. In germline, CDR1 is SGHRS, CDR2 YFSETQ. The V end lost 0 bases, the J end lost 1 base, and 11 bases lay between the germline ends. This CDR3 is CASSLAGTLSYEQYF. DNA of the CDR3: TGCGCCAGCAGCTTGGCGGGGACCCTTTCCTACGAGCAGTACTTC.

This clonotype was counted ten times or more. The genes are TRBV16 and TRBJ2-3; no firm D call. The CDR3 is 15 amino acids. The V and J ends lost 0 bases and 6 bases respectively, with 13 bases between them. Germline assignment: CDR1 KGHSY and CDR2 FQNENV. This CDR3 is CASSQSRLPRDTQYF. Written as DNA, the CDR3 is TGTGCCAGCAGCCAATCGAGGCTACCCAGGGATACGCAGTATTTT.

This clonotype turned up a few times. The rearrangement uses TRBV20-1 and TRBJ2-7, with D tentatively TRBD1 (5 bases). Germline assignment: CDR1 DFQATT and CDR2 SNEGSKA (reference sequence). The CDR3 runs to 12 residues. CDR3 sequence: CSPQVGRNEQYF. The CDR3 nucleotides are TGCAGCCCACAGGTCGGCCGCAACGAGCAGTACTTC.

Sample share makes this clonotype medium-sized. The chain joins TRBV29-1 to TRBJ2-7; TRBD2 might be the D (6 bases). Trimming removed 4 bases from V and 6 bases from J, with 16 bases in between. Germline values: CDR1 SQVTM, CDR2 ANQGSEA. The CDR3 has 13 amino acids. The CDR3 DNA follows: TGCAGCGTTGGATCGGGAGAGATGGGCGAGCAGTACTTC. Encoded protein: CSVGSGEMGEQYF.

This clonotype appeared many times. This chain links TRBV3-1 with TRBJ1-6; 7 bases fit TRBD1. V dropped 2 bases and J dropped 9; count of bases not matched to a gene: 7. This CDR3 is built from 15 residues. Germline V gene lookup returns CDR1 LGHDT and CDR2 YNNKEL (reference sequence). The CDR3 sequence is CASSQSDRHSSPLHF. CDR3 sequence (DNA): TGTGCCAGCAGCCAATCGGACAGGCACAGTTCACCCCTCCACTTT.

This clonotype was seen repeatedly, ten times or more. This chain joins TRBV7-2 and TRBJ2-2; 7 bases fit TRBD2. The CDR3 has 13 residues. CDR1 is SGHTA and CDR2 is FQGNSA in the germline V gene. Trimming at V came to 5 bases and at J to 7 bases, leaving 4 bases not matched to a gene. This CDR3 reads CASSLGEGGELFF. CDR3 DNA sequence: TGTGCCAGCAGCCTCGGGGAGGGCGGGGAGCTGTTTTTT.

This clonotype has more than one count but fewer than ten. This chain uses TRBV7-8 with TRBJ2-3; TRBD2 matches 7 bases. CDR3 length: 18 amino acids. Germline values: CDR1 SGHVS, CDR2 FQNEAQ. V shed 5 bases and J 2 bases; nucleotides not matched to a gene: 16. The CDR3 DNA reads TGTGCCAGCAGCCTGCCCTCCTGGACTAGAACTAACACAGATACGCAGTATTTT. Translation: CASSLPSWTRTNTDTQYF.

There are many counts of this clonotype. This chain uses TRBV7-9 with TRBJ2-2; D is ambiguous. V was shortened by 6 bases and J by 2 bases, with 4 bases between the two germline ends. CDR1 is SEHNR, CDR2 FQNEAQ, per germline (reference sequence). There are 12 residues in the CDR3. The CDR3 DNA reads as TGTGCCAGCAGGGCTAACACCGGGGAGCTGTTTTTT. It is translated as CASRANTGELFF.

V gene TRBV28 combines with J gene TRBJ2-5, with D tentatively TRBD1 (6 bases). The CDR3 is made up of 12 amino acids. Germline V gene lookup returns CDR1 MDHEN and CDR2 SYDVKM. The germline V and J ends were trimmed by 8 bases and 9 bases, with 16 bases remaining between them. The CDR3 DNA is TGTGCCAGCGGGCGAGGTAGGGGGTCCCAGTACTTC. Its translation: CASGRGRGSQYF.